This T cell receptor (beta chain) was retrieved from a study of blood T cell repertoires in COVID-19 (dated by TCRdb to the early 2020s). Looking at the study overall: Samples covering the acute and convalescent phases of COVID-19 were provided by collaborators in the United States, Italy and Spain. Sample metadata almost always included a de-identified subject ID, COVID-19 status, age in years and sex. The dataset comprised deeply sampled blood TCRbeta repertoires from subjects exposed to, actively infected with, or recovered from COVID-19. Where available, HLA class I and class II types were obtained from metadata supplied by the sample provider rather than from assay-based typing. The repertoires were released in a freely available public database intended as a resource for research on the immune response to SARS-CoV-2. Samples were obtained from the ongoing ImmuneRACE study (first 160 participants) and from about 1,300 subjects provided by 6 global collaborators. The material from the prospective study consisted of cDNA or gDNA derived from T cells, B-cell-depleted T cells, or PBMCs.

CDR1 is given as SEHNR and CDR2 as FQNEAQ, both from the germline V gene (reference sequence). Trimming accounts for 5 bases at V and 4 bases at J, while the number of junction bases matched to no gene is 6. The CDR3 covers 15 residues, taking in both the cysteine and the phenylalanine. The read is trimmed to its CDR3 DNA, 45 bases read in frame from base 1. What the work shows at the level of the full study, not this receptor alone: The quantity of clinical and demographic metadata differed by source and by participant and was supplied without curation.

Each collaborating institution followed its own protocols to collect whole blood in K2EDTA tubes. For TCRbeta analysis, collaborators shipped samples as frozen whole blood, isolated PBMCs, or DNA extracted from either of those sample types. About this clone: Its antigen has not been determined. No qualities accompany the bases; no much larger clone lies one base away.

TCRbeta CDR3 regions were amplified from genomic DNA using the immunoSEQ Assay, a bias-controlled multiplex PCR. The paper's processing steps were these. Within the assay, amplification of reference gene primers was used to estimate how many nucleated cells each sample contained. Sequence reads were collapsed and filtered to measure the absolute abundance of every unique TCRbeta CDR3 rearrangement. For each sample, productive Simpson clonality was calculated as the square root of Simpson's diversity index over productive rearrangements. As stored in TCRdb, this immuneACCESS dataset retains in-frame rearrangements with V and J assigned. A fraction of the clones does not appear; measured against another copy, unresolved V genes explain less than half of the discrepancy, and the remainder lacks a known reason. The V and J calls and clone size were taken over from that table, and D and trimming were inferred from the DNA. The sample table contains more than 85,000 clones; only one count was recorded for 84% of them. The biggest ten clones account for approximately 7.9% of the sample.

This TCR was recovered from an elderly woman with active or convalescent COVID-19. Sequenced sample: peripheral blood. The rearrangement joined TRBV7-9 to TRBJ2-2, with 8 bases in between that match TRBD1. The CDR3: CASSKDREFTGELFF. At the DNA level, the sequence is TGTGCCAGCAGCAAGGACAGGGAGTTCACCGGGGAGCTGTTTTTT. Beyond the CDR3, the reference TRBV7-9 and TRBJ2-2 genes provide the residues; the full variable domain reads: DTGVSQNPRHKITKRGQNVTFRCDPISEHNRLYWYRQTLGQGPEFLTYFQNEAQLEKSRLLSDRFSAERPKGSFSTLEIQRTEQGDSAMYLCASSKDREFTGELFFGEGSRLTVL.